The T cell receptor (beta chain) described here comes from a study of a mutant IDH1 vaccine in newly diagnosed glioma. Study details: Therapy received beforehand was radiotherapy, temozolomide, or both, with most patients given both. At week 47 came visit V13, while visit V12 had come at week 35.

Germline CDR1 reads WSHSY; CDR2 reads SAAADI. Trimming left V 8 bases short and J 2 bases short, with 7 bases between. The CDR3 is made up of 11 amino acids. Time point meaning: week 47, end of study. What each vaccine dose contained was 300 ug of mutant IDH1 20-mer peptide, accompanied by topical imiquimod. Patients carried new grade 3 or 4 IDH1-mutant astrocytomas lacking nuclear ATRX. Profiling relied on immunoSEQ multiplex PCR, and the TCRdb table lists in-frame clones only, not all of them. The table shows about 50,000 clones, with approximately 80% occurring only once. In its sample, this clone was seen once. As yet, its antigen is unknown.

The sequences come from PBMCs, collected from a glioma patient whose treatment included an IDH1 peptide vaccine. The sequence was obtained from a woman aged 40 to 49 with glioma. Some clones in this sample may be carry-over from other donors' samples. The chain has TRBV10-2 and TRBJ2-7; D not resolved. The CDR3 nucleotides read TGCGCCAGCTCCCTGACCTACGAGCAGTACTTC. Translating gives CASSLTYEQYF.